Listed below are T cell receptor beta chains from one sample, sequenced in a study of blood T cells in healthy people across ages. A single record per CDR3 protein comes from TCRdb applying MiXCR to the 5' RACE reads. The data show roughly 500,000 distinct CDR3 sequences, approximately 25% seen once. Sequencing input: blood. The receptors here all came from a woman in her 70s in good health. Each CDR3 is given with its conserved first and last residue. The order of the fields is D gene, V gene, J gene, clone size, CDR3 DNA, CDR3 protein. The D gene is left open where the match is weak. Only part of the rows carry a size: once, few, many, or a class if the clone is expanded.

d_call: -; v_call: TRBV2; j_call: TRBJ2-3; clone_size: few; cdr3_nt: TGTGCCAGCCTGATAACGGGATACACAGATACGCAGTATTTT; cdr3_aa: CASLITGYTDTQYF
d_call: TRBD2; v_call: TRBV5-1; j_call: TRBJ2-5; clone_size: -; cdr3_nt: TGCGCCAGCAGCTTGGGTTCAGGCGCTAGCGGGCGAGAGACCCAGTACTTC; cdr3_aa: CASSLGSGASGRETQYF
d_call: -; v_call: TRBV6-2/TRBV6-3; j_call: TRBJ1-6; clone_size: -; cdr3_nt: TGTGCCAGCAGTTACGAGCAGGGCACTTCACCCCTCCACTTT; cdr3_aa: CASSYEQGTSPLHF
d_call: -; v_call: TRBV7-9; j_call: TRBJ2-4; clone_size: few; cdr3_nt: TGTGCCAGCAGCTTAGGAGGCGGAACCAGTCCAGGGGACATTCAGTACTTC; cdr3_aa: CASSLGGGTSPGDIQYF
d_call: TRBD2; v_call: TRBV24-1; j_call: TRBJ2-1; clone_size: -; cdr3_nt: TGTGCCACCAGTGAGCGACGGGGGGGCCGCGGTGAGCAGTTCTTC; cdr3_aa: CATSERRGGRGEQFF
d_call: -; v_call: TRBV7-9; j_call: TRBJ1-1; clone_size: few; cdr3_nt: TGTGCCAGCAGCCCGCGGAAGGGGGACACTGAAGCTTTCTTT; cdr3_aa: CASSPRKGDTEAFF
d_call: -; v_call: TRBV12-3/TRBV12-4; j_call: TRBJ2-5; clone_size: -; cdr3_nt: TGTGCCAGCAGTTTGGGGACTCTTAAGACGACCCAGTACTTC; cdr3_aa: CASSLGTLKTTQYF
d_call: -; v_call: TRBV7-2; j_call: TRBJ2-7; clone_size: few; cdr3_nt: TGTGCCAGCAGCCCTGACAGACAGACCTCCTACGAGCAGTACTTC; cdr3_aa: CASSPDRQTSYEQYF
d_call: TRBD2; v_call: TRBV6-1; j_call: TRBJ2-5; clone_size: -; cdr3_nt: TGTGCCAGCAGCCGAGCCTGGGCTAGCGGGCTCCAAGAGACCCAGTACTTC; cdr3_aa: CASSRAWASGLQETQYF
d_call: TRBD1; v_call: TRBV12-3/TRBV12-4; j_call: TRBJ2-2; clone_size: few; cdr3_nt: TGTGCCAGCAAGCACGGACAGGGACCCACCGGGGAGCTGTTTTTT; cdr3_aa: CASKHGQGPTGELFF
d_call: -; v_call: TRBV18; j_call: TRBJ2-5; clone_size: few; cdr3_nt: TGTGCCAGCTCACCATCTAGGGGAAGGGAGACCCAGTACTTC; cdr3_aa: CASSPSRGRETQYF
d_call: TRBD2; v_call: TRBV12-3/TRBV12-4; j_call: TRBJ2-7; clone_size: -; cdr3_nt: TGTGCCAGCAGTTTCCAGCGGGGGGTGTCCTACGAGCAGTACTTC; cdr3_aa: CASSFQRGVSYEQYF
d_call: -; v_call: TRBV7-2; j_call: TRBJ2-3; clone_size: -; cdr3_nt: TGTGCCAGCAGCTTGTCAGTCAGGAGTGGGGGGTCCACAGATACGCAGTATTTT; cdr3_aa: CASSLSVRSGGSTDTQYF
d_call: -; v_call: TRBV9; j_call: TRBJ1-1; clone_size: -; cdr3_nt: TGTGCCAGCAGCGCGAGCACAAGTACTGAAGCTTTCTTT; cdr3_aa: CASSASTSTEAFF
d_call: TRBD2; v_call: TRBV7-3; j_call: TRBJ2-1; clone_size: many; cdr3_nt: TGTGCCAGCAGCCCCAGCGGGGGGGCCCACGATGAGCAGTTCTTC; cdr3_aa: CASSPSGGAHDEQFF
d_call: -; v_call: TRBV18; j_call: TRBJ2-7; clone_size: -; cdr3_nt: TGTGCCAGCTCACCGGTTCCACAATCGAACTACGAGCAGTACTTC; cdr3_aa: CASSPVPQSNYEQYF
d_call: -; v_call: TRBV7-2; j_call: TRBJ2-5; clone_size: -; cdr3_nt: TGTGCCAGCAGCTTTTACCGGGACTCCGAGGGGACCCAGTACTTC; cdr3_aa: CASSFYRDSEGTQYF
d_call: TRBD1; v_call: TRBV6-5; j_call: TRBJ2-5; clone_size: few; cdr3_nt: TGTGCCAGCAGTACCCCGACAGGGCCGGTGACCCAGTACTTC; cdr3_aa: CASSTPTGPVTQYF
d_call: -; v_call: TRBV5-1; j_call: TRBJ2-5; clone_size: -; cdr3_nt: TGCGCCAGCAGGCCGGGCGTAACCTCCCAAGAGACCCAGTACTTC; cdr3_aa: CASRPGVTSQETQYF
d_call: TRBD1; v_call: TRBV5-1; j_call: TRBJ1-2; clone_size: -; cdr3_nt: TGCGCCAGCAGCTGGGGACAGGGGCCCAGTGGCTACACCTTC; cdr3_aa: CASSWGQGPSGYTF
d_call: -; v_call: TRBV10-3; j_call: TRBJ2-2; clone_size: -; cdr3_nt: TGTGCCATCTCTATATCGGGGGGCAACACCGGGGAGCTGTTTTTT; cdr3_aa: CAISISGGNTGELFF
d_call: -; v_call: TRBV25-1; j_call: TRBJ2-7; clone_size: -; cdr3_nt: TGTGCCAGCAGTGATCCTCTGTCCTACGAGCAGTACTTC; cdr3_aa: CASSDPLSYEQYF
d_call: -; v_call: TRBV11-2; j_call: TRBJ2-2; clone_size: -; cdr3_nt: TGTGCCAGCAGCTCTGGGACATCGATCAACACCGGGGAGCTGTTTTTT; cdr3_aa: CASSSGTSINTGELFF